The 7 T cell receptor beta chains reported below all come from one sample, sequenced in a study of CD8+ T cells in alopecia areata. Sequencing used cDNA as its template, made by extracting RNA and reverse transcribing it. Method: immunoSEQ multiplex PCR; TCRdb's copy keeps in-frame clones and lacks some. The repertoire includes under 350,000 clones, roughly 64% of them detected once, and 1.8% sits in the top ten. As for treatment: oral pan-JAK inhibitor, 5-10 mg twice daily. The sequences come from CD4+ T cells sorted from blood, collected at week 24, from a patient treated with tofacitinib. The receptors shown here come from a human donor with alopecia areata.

For the CDR3, the DNA is TGCAGCGTTGTACCCCGGACTAAAGAGACCCAGTACTTC. Translated: CSVVPRTKETQYF. The chain uses TRBV29-1 and TRBJ2-5; the D gene is possibly TRBD2 (6 bases). The V end lost 4 bases, the J end lost 3 bases, and 12 bases lay between the germline ends. Germline values: CDR1 SQVTM, CDR2 ANQGSEA. The CDR3 spans 13 residues. The variable domain in full, with the rest retrieved from reference TRBV29-1 and TRBJ2-5, is SAVISQKPSRDICQRGTSLTIQCQVDSQVTMMFWYRQQPGQSLTLIATANQGSEATYESGFVIDKFPISRPNLTFSTLTVSNMSPEDSSIYLCSVVPRTKETQYFGPGTRLLVL.

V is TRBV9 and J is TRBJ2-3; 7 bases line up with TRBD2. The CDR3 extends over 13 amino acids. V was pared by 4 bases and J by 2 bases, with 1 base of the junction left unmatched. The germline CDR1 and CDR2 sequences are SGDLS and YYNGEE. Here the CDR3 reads CASSTSVTDTQYF. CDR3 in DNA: TGTGCCAGCAGCACTAGCGTCACAGATACGCAGTATTTT.

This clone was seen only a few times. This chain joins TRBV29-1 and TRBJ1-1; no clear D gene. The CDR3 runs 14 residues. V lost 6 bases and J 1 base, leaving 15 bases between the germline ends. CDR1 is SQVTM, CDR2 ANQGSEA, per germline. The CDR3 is CSVASAAANTEAFF. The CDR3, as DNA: TGCAGCGTCGCCAGTGCAGCGGCGAACACTGAAGCTTTCTTT.

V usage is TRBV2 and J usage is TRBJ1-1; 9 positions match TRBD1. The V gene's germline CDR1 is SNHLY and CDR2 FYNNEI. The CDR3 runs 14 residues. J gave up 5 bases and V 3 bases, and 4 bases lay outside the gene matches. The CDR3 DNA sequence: TGTGCCAGCAGTGATGTCGGACAGGGGACTGAAGCTTTCTTT. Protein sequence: CASSDVGQGTEAFF.

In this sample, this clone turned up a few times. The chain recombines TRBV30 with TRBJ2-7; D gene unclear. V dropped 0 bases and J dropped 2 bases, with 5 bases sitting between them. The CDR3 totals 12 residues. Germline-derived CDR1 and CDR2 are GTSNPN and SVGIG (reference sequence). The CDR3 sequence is CAWSVSTYEQYF. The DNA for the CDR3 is TGTGCCTGGAGTGTAAGCACCTACGAGCAGTACTTC.

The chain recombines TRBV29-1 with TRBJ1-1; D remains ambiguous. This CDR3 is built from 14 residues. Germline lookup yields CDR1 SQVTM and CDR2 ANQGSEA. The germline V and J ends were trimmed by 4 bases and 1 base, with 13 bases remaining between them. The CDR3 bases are TGCAGCGTTGCCCCGCCTTTATCGAACACTGAAGCTTTCTTT. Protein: CSVAPPLSNTEAFF.

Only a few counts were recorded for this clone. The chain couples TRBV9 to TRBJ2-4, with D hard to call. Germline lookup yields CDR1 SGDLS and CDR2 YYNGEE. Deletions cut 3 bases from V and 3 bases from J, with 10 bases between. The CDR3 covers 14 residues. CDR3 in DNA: TGTGCCAGCAGCGGAGTCGGTCTCAAAAACATTCAGTACTTC. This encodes CASSGVGLKNIQYF.